This T cell receptor (beta chain) was retrieved from a study of shared clonotypes between healthy human individuals. CDR1 is SSHAT, CDR2 FNYEAQ, per germline (reference sequence). The ends were cut back, 2 bases at V and 2 bases at J, with 8 bases in the middle. The CDR3 has 14 amino acids. Once extracted for a subset, genomic DNA was divided evenly among several immunoSEQ plates. Only in-frame clones appear in the TCRdb table, and some are missing; sequencing was by immunoSEQ multiplex PCR. In the table there are some 680,000 clones, around 78% of which are singletons. The chain recombines TRBV7-7 with TRBJ2-3; D is uncertain. The clonotype was recovered from a woman aged 30 to 39 in good health. What was sequenced was memory CD4+ T cells sorted from blood. As for subset: CD45RA-negative fraction. DNA for the CDR3: TGTGCCAGCAGCTTATCGAGAGACACAGATACGCAGTATTTT. Its protein product is CASSLSRDTDTQYF.